This T cell receptor beta chain appears in the sequencing data of a study of T cells in Graves' hyperthyroidism and ophthalmopathy. The germline V and J ends were trimmed by 0 bases and 3 bases, with 7 bases remaining between them. This CDR3 is built from 14 residues. Germline CDR1 and CDR2: MNHEY and SVGAGI. RNA transcripts served as the template for amplifying TCR beta CDR3 regions. HTBI primers were the set used in a first-round RT-PCR of the TCR CDR3. TCRdb redid the calling of the multiplex PCR reads with MiXCR, one entry per CDR3 protein. The repertoire holds 200,000 to 250,000 distinct CDR3 sequences, with approximately 17% as singletons. This clonotype was seen many times.

The clonotype originates from a man between 45 and 60 years old with Graves' hyperthyroidism. The V gene is TRBV6-5, the J gene TRBJ2-3; D not certain. Sequencing input: blood. This CDR3 reads CASSYSESTDTQYF. CDR3 coding DNA: TGTGCCAGCAGTTACTCAGAGTCGACAGATACGCAGTATTTT.